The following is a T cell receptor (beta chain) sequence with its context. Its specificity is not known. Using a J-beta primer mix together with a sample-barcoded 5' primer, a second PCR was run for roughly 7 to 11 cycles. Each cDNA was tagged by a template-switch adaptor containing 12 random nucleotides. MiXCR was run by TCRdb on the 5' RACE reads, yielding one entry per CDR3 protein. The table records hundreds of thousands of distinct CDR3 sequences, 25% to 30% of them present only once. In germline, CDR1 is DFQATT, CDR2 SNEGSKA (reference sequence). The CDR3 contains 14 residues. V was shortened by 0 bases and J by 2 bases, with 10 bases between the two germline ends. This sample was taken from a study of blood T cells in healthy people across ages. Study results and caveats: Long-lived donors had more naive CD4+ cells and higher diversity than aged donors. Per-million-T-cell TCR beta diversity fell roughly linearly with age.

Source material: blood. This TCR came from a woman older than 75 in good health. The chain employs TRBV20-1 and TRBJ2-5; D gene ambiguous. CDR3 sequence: CSARDQVTQETQYF. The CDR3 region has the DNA TGCAGTGCTAGAGATCAGGTTACTCAAGAGACCCAGTACTTC.